This is a list of T cell receptor beta chains from one sample in a study of T cell responses to AZD1222 COVID-19 vaccine. Sequencing used immunoSEQ multiplex PCR; TCRdb keeps in-frame clones, though not all of them. In the table there are 120,000 to 150,000 clones, 93% of which are singletons. This specimen consisted of peripheral blood, obtained on day 0 of AZD1222 vaccination. The receptors stem from an adult in good health. The conserved cysteine and the conserved F or W are not part of the CDR3 here. The listing skips clone size in some rows; elsewhere it reads once, few, many or a size class.

V gene	clone size	J gene	CDR3 protein
TRBV7-8	.	TRBJ2-1	ASSLGTGTSAHNEQF
TRBV21-1	.	TRBJ2-7	ARIWDRESAEQY
TRBV3-1/TRBV3-2	.	TRBJ2-1	ASSPPSGRANNEQF
TRBV19	.	TRBJ1-1	ASSTTHVGGARSEAF
TRBV25-1	.	TRBJ2-3	ASSDNGRQGKGDTQY
TRBV13	.	TRBJ1-5	ASSAGQGHQPQH
TRBV5-1	.	TRBJ2-1	ASSTTTGLPANEQF
TRBV5-4	.	TRBJ1-1	ASSLRDVRDTEAF
TRBV13	.	TRBJ1-2	ASSPTRSPLYGYT
TRBV11-2	.	TRBJ2-1	ASSFTTPEQF
TRBV30	.	TRBJ1-4	AWSGTSNEKLF
TRBV7-2	.	TRBJ1-1	ASSLTHRGTEAF
TRBV29-1	.	TRBJ1-4	SVLDIGEKLF
TRBV7-2	.	TRBJ1-5	ASSSTGGEVGLDQPQH
TRBV10-3	.	TRBJ1-4	AISESGNEKLF
TRBV28	.	TRBJ1-5	ASRYRGGNQPQH
TRBV18	.	TRBJ1-5	ASSPDGVGNQPQH
TRBV19	once	TRBJ2-7	ASSKGKREYYEQY
TRBV15	.	TRBJ1-1	ATSTPRDRNTEAF
TRBV5-1	few	TRBJ2-5	ASSLAGAQETQY
TRBV3-1/TRBV3-2	.	TRBJ2-1	ASSQGGSSYNEQF
TRBV3-1/TRBV3-2	once	TRBJ1-1	ASSQMEDEAF
TRBV28	.	TRBJ2-7	ASSFNTYEQY
TRBV4-2	.	TRBJ2-3	ASSQVASIGTDTQY
TRBV27	.	TRBJ2-2	ASRPRLAENTGELF
TRBV6-2/TRBV6-3	.	TRBJ2-2	ASSGRWGGELF
TRBV7-3	.	TRBJ2-1	ASSPGAGASYNEQF
TRBV14	.	TRBJ2-1	ASSQDWLRNEQF
TRBV6-6	few	TRBJ1-3	ASTRGDSGNTIY
TRBV7-8	.	TRBJ1-5	ASSRLQNQPQH
TRBV6-5	.	TRBJ1-2	ASSYLDRVGYT
TRBV5-5	.	TRBJ2-7	ASSLGQSTFHLP
TRBV7-8	.	TRBJ1-4	ASSLRQYNEKLF
TRBV6-2/TRBV6-3	once	TRBJ1-6	ASSYKFYNSPLH
TRBV7-6	.	TRBJ2-1	ASSLQGTGSYNEQF
TRBV9	.	TRBJ1-4	ASSVSGSKGEKLF
TRBV5-1	.	TRBJ2-2	ASSYPTRRATGELF
TRBV5-1	.	TRBJ1-5	ASSLGGQGDQPQH
TRBV7-3	.	TRBJ2-3	ASSPTSEADTQY
TRBV6-1	once	TRBJ2-3	ASSDIAGGTDTQY
TRBV3-1/TRBV3-2	.	TRBJ2-7	ASSWGLAGDEQY
TRBV20-1	.	TRBJ1-4	SASAREREKLF
TRBV27	.	TRBJ1-2	ASSDRNYGYT
TRBV28	once	TRBJ2-7	ASSLAYEQY